This passage covers 25 T cell receptor beta chains from one sample sequenced in a study of T cell changes during pregnancy in multiple sclerosis. TCRdb keeps only in-frame clones here, not all; method: immunoSEQ multiplex PCR. The table lists over 100,000 clones, more than 85% of them singletons. The material sequenced was peripheral blood, taken in the third trimester of pregnancy. The receptors originated from a female donor with multiple sclerosis, enrolled in a pregnancy study.

The rearrangement uses TRBV9 and TRBJ2-6; D perhaps matches TRBD1 (6 bases). CDR1 is SGDLS, CDR2 YYNGEE, per germline. Trimming cost V 0 bases and J 3 bases, with 13 bases left between them. CDR3 length: 17 amino acids. CDR3 sequence reads: CASSVENRVYGANVLTF. The CDR3 region has the DNA TGTGCCAGCAGCGTAGAGAACAGGGTTTATGGGGCCAACGTCCTGACTTTC. The full variable domain, with the rest looked up from reference TRBV9 and TRBJ2-6, is DSGVTQTPKHLITATGQRVTLRCSPRSGDLSVYWYQQSLDQGLQFLIQYYNGEERAKGNILERFSAQQFPDLHSELNLSSLELGDSALYFCASSVENRVYGANVLTFGAGSRLTVL.

The V and J genes are TRBV7-3 and TRBJ2-1; TRBD2 agrees at 7 bases. Germline lookup yields CDR1 SGHTA and CDR2 FQGTGA. The CDR3 has 15 amino acids. V lost 4 bases, J lost 2 bases, and 5 bases stayed unmatched. The DNA for the CDR3 is TGTGCCAGCAGCTGGAGCGGGACTACCTACAATGAGCAGTTCTTC. Amino acids: CASSWSGTTYNEQFF.

The chain joins TRBV5-8 to TRBJ2-7, with D unclear. The germline V gene has CDR1 SGHTS and CDR2 YDEGEE. V was trimmed by 2 bases and J by 6 bases, leaving 6 bases between them. The CDR3 spans 11 residues. The CDR3 coding sequence is TGTGCCAGCAGCTTCGGCGGCGAGCAGTACTTC. This translates into CASSFGGEQYF. The variable domain in full, with the rest retrieved from reference TRBV5-8 and TRBJ2-7, is EAGVTQSPTHLIKTRGQQATLRCSPISGHTSVYWYQQALGLGLQFLLWYDEGEERNRGNFPPRFSGRQFPNYSSELNVNALELEDSALYLCASSFGGEQYFGPGTRLTVT.

The rearrangement joins TRBV11-2 to TRBJ2-5; tentative D call: TRBD2 (5 bases). The CDR3 totals 13 residues. Trimming pared 1 base from V and 5 bases from J, leaving 8 bases between. Germline V gene data show CDR1 as SGHAT and CDR2 as FQNNGV. The DNA of the CDR3 is TGTGCCAGCAGCTTAGTCCGCGGGGAGACCCAGTACTTC. This translates into CASSLVRGETQYF.

This chain connects TRBV2 to TRBJ2-7; D may be TRBD1 (5 bases). CDR1 SNHLY and CDR2 FYNNEI come from the germline V gene. V lost 5 bases, J lost 2 bases, and 13 bases lay in between. The CDR3 consists of 14 residues. The CDR3 DNA sequence: TGTGCCAGCAGTACCCCCAGGGTGGCCTACGAGCAGTACTTC. This gives the protein CASSTPRVAYEQYF.

The rearrangement uses TRBV4-1 and TRBJ1-1; a weak D match, TRBD1 (6 bases). Looked up from germline, CDR1 is MGHRA and CDR2 is YSYEKL. There are 16 residues in the CDR3. V lost 2 bases and J 0 bases, leaving 13 bases between the germline ends. The CDR3 sequence is CASSQYVQGMNTEAFF. The CDR3 DNA is TGCGCCAGCAGCCAATACGTACAGGGTATGAACACTGAAGCTTTCTTT.

The rearrangement uses TRBV19 and TRBJ2-3; no clear D. V lost 10 bases and J lost 0, with 11 bases in between. Germline V lookup: CDR1 LNHDA, CDR2 SQIVND (reference sequence). CDR3 length: 13 residues. CDR3 in amino acids: CATSLGSTDTQYF. The CDR3 region has the DNA TGTGCCACCTCGCTCGGGAGCACAGATACGCAGTATTTT.

For this clone: Within the sample, other DNA sequences also encode this same CDR3. This chain uses TRBV5-1 with TRBJ1-1; D not resolved. CDR1 and CDR2 from the germline V gene are SGHRS and YFSETQ. The V and J ends lost 0 bases and 4 bases respectively, with 7 bases between them. The CDR3 is made up of 13 amino acids. The CDR3: CASSLGRGTEAFF. The CDR3 DNA follows: TGCGCCAGCAGCTTGGGTCGGGGCACTGAAGCTTTCTTT.

The chain carries TRBV2 and TRBJ2-7; D perhaps matches TRBD1 (5 bases). The CDR3 runs 14 residues. The germline gives CDR1 SNHLY, CDR2 FYNNEI. V shed 5 bases and J shed 0 bases, with 11 bases lying between them. The CDR3 is CASSYRWSSYEQYF. CDR3 DNA: TGTGCCAGCAGTTACAGGTGGAGCTCCTACGAGCAGTACTTC.

The rearrangement links TRBV18 to TRBJ2-3, with D perhaps matching TRBD2 (5 bases). The CDR3 runs to 16 residues. Trimming took off 2 bases at V and 3 bases at J, with 15 bases between the two ends. Looked up from germline, CDR1 is KGHSH and CDR2 is LQKENI. The CDR3 is CASSPSGDVGTDTQYF. The DNA of the CDR3 is TGTGCCAGCTCACCAAGCGGAGACGTGGGGACAGATACGCAGTATTTT.

The chain joins TRBV6-6 to TRBJ1-3; TRBD1 matches 8 bases. J gave up 2 bases and V 6 bases, and 6 bases lay outside the gene matches. Germline values: CDR1 MNHNY, CDR2 SVGAGI (reference sequence). The CDR3 spans 15 residues. The CDR3 region has the DNA TGTGCCAGCAGCCGGACAGGGCTGACTGGAAACACCATATATTTT. This gives the protein CASSRTGLTGNTIYF.

The chain links TRBV10-2 to TRBJ2-2; D perhaps matches TRBD2 (5 bases). Germline CDR1 and CDR2: WSHSY and SAAADI. With 7 bases removed from V and 8 bases from J, the gap between germline ends came to 20 bases. This CDR3 is built from 15 residues. CDR3 coding DNA: TGCGCCAGCACCGACCTGGAGGAGGTTTCTGGGGAGCTGTTTTTT. Translation gives CASTDLEEVSGELFF.

This sequence joins TRBV18 and TRBJ2-3, with 8 bases matching TRBD1. From germline, CDR1 is KGHSH and CDR2 LQKENI. The V segment lost 0 bases and the J segment 3 bases; nucleotides outside the gene matches: 2. The CDR3 extends over 15 amino acids. The CDR3 here is CASSPPDRGTDTQYF. The CDR3 region has the DNA TGTGCCAGCTCACCACCAGACAGGGGAACAGATACGCAGTATTTT.

The chain carries TRBV11-2 and TRBJ2-7, with unresolved D. This CDR3 is 16 amino acids long. Germline lookup yields CDR1 SGHAT and CDR2 FQNNGV. Trimming removed 0 bases from V and 2 bases from J, with 14 bases in between. The CDR3 DNA reads as TGTGCCAGCAGCTTAGAAGCGAGCAGTCCGACCTACGAGCAGTACTTC. Encoded protein: CASSLEASSPTYEQYF. The entire variable domain, with the rest obtained from reference TRBV11-2 and TRBJ2-7, is as follows: EAGVAQSPRYKIIEKRQSVAFWCNPISGHATLYWYQQILGQGPKLLIQFQNNGVVDDSQLPKDRFSAERLKGVDSTLKIQPAKLEDSAVYLCASSLEASSPTYEQYFGPGTRLTVT.

This chain links TRBV10-1 with TRBJ1-3; TRBD1 matches at 8 bases. CDR1 WNHNN and CDR2 SYGVQD come from the germline V gene (reference sequence). This CDR3 is built from 15 residues. Trimming cost V 2 bases and J 5 bases; bases outside gene matches: 5. In DNA form, the CDR3 reads TGCGCCAGCAGTGAGCTACAGGGGGGGAGAAACACCATATATTTT. Amino acids: CASSELQGGRNTIYF.

The chain carries TRBV4-1 and TRBJ2-7; 10 bases fit TRBD1. Germline lookup yields CDR1 MGHRA and CDR2 YSYEKL. The V segment lost 2 bases and the J segment 1 base; nucleotides outside the gene matches: 5. The CDR3 is made up of 16 amino acids. The DNA for the CDR3 is TGCGCCAGCAGCCAACCTGGGACAGGGGTATCCTACGAGCAGTACTTC. Translation gives CASSQPGTGVSYEQYF.

The table lists this clone with a count of one. The chain links TRBV6-6 to TRBJ1-5, with a possible D match to TRBD1 (5 bases). V lost 4 bases and J lost 5, with 9 bases in between. The CDR3 spans 13 residues. Germline V lookup: CDR1 MNHNY, CDR2 SVGAGI (reference sequence). The CDR3 protein is CASSFARDQPQHF. CDR3 DNA: TGTGCCAGCAGTTTTGCCAGGGATCAGCCCCAGCATTTT.

The J gene is TRBJ1-1, the V gene TRBV7-9; D is uncertain. The CDR3 length is 12 residues. Germline CDR1 reads SEHNR; CDR2 reads FQNEAQ (reference sequence). The germline V and J ends were trimmed by 2 bases and 7 bases, with 8 bases remaining between them. CDR3: CASSLTSREAFF. The DNA of the CDR3 is TGTGCCAGCAGCTTAACCAGTCGTGAAGCTTTCTTT.

This clone was observed a single time. The chain joins TRBV13 to TRBJ2-3; D is undetermined. Germline CDR1 is PRHDT and CDR2 is FYEKMQ (reference sequence). The V end was cut by 8 bases, the J end by 2 bases, with 5 bases between. The CDR3 is made up of 11 amino acids. CDR3: CASSITDTQYF. For the CDR3, the DNA is TGTGCCAGCTCCATCACAGATACGCAGTATTTT. The full variable domain, rest sourced from reference TRBV13 and TRBJ2-3, is AAGVIQSPRHLIKEKRETATLKCYPIPRHDTVYWYQQGPGQDPQFLISFYEKMQSDKGSIPDRFSAQQFSDYHSELNMSSLELGDSALYFCASSITDTQYFGPGTRLTVL.

This chain links TRBV2 with TRBJ2-7, with TRBD1 as a possible D gene (6 bases). CDR1 and CDR2 from the germline V gene are SNHLY and FYNNEI. This CDR3 is built from 14 residues. The ends were cut back, 8 bases at V and 2 bases at J, with 16 bases in the middle. The CDR3 coding sequence is TGTGCCAGCGGGTCCCCAGGGGCAGCCTACGAGCAGTACTTC. Translation gives CASGSPGAAYEQYF.

The DNA for the CDR3 is TGCGCCAGCAGCTTACGACAGGGCAACTATGGCTACACCTTC. It encodes CASSLRQGNYGYTF. V usage is TRBV5-1 and J usage is TRBJ1-2; 7 nucleotides match TRBD1. V gave up 2 bases and J gave up 2 bases; unmatched junction bases: 3. In germline, CDR1 is SGHRS, CDR2 YFSETQ. The CDR3 covers 14 residues.

The V and J genes are TRBV5-1 and TRBJ2-5; tentative D call: TRBD1 (5 bases). Looked up from germline, CDR1 is SGHRS and CDR2 is YFSETQ. Between the trimmed V and J ends, which lost 1 base and 5 bases, there was a span of 12 bases. The CDR3 totals 14 residues. CDR3 protein: CASSLRQGIETQYF. The DNA for the CDR3 is TGCGCCAGCAGCTTGCGGCAGGGAATCGAGACCCAGTACTTC.

The V and J genes are TRBV29-1 and TRBJ2-5; the match to TRBD1 covers 7 bases. V lost 7 bases and J lost 4; bases outside the gene matches: 9. CDR1 and CDR2 (germline): SQVTM, ANQGSEA. The CDR3 length is 13 residues. CDR3 nucleotides: TGCAGCGACGGACAGGAAGGTGTAGAGACCCAGTACTTC. Protein: CSDGQEGVETQYF.

The genes are TRBV7-8 and TRBJ2-1, with TRBD2 identical over 12 bases. Germline V gene sequence: CDR1 SGHVS, CDR2 FQNEAQ. There are 15 residues in the CDR3. The J segment lost 8 bases and the V segment lost 3 bases, leaving 5 bases of the junction unmatched. DNA of the CDR3: TGTGCCAGCAGCTTTAGACTAGCGGGGGATCATGAGCAGTTCTTC. It specifies CASSFRLAGDHEQFF.

This clone was observed a single time. The rearrangement links TRBV18 to TRBJ1-2; 8 bases fit TRBD1. The ends lost 3 bases at V and 4 bases at J; junction bases unmatched: 7. From germline, CDR1 is KGHSH and CDR2 LQKENI. This CDR3 is built from 15 residues. The CDR3 is CASSPARGQGYGYTF. In DNA form, the CDR3 reads TGTGCCAGCTCACCCGCACGAGGACAGGGCTATGGCTACACCTTC.